The clone carrying this T cell receptor (beta chain) has only a few counts. Its antigen remains unknown. This sample is drawn from a study of regulatory T cells in long-lasting Graves disease. Points from the study as a whole: Persistent Graves' disease cases displayed lower TCR diversity than newly diagnosed ones.

The CDR3 is 14 residues long. Per the germline V gene, CDR1 is SNHLY and CDR2 is FYNNEI. The V and J ends lost 0 bases and 8 bases respectively, with 13 bases between them. According to the study, TCR beta libraries were built with iRepertoire HTBI primers and CDR3-region Arm-PCR. Each CDR3 protein is one row after TCRdb ran MiXCR on the multiplex PCR reads. The sample holds 450,000 to 600,000 distinct CDR3 sequences, under 20% seen once. Specified time point: newly diagnosed GD, antithyroid drugs for less than 3 months. The authors made the TCR library using RNA they extracted from PBMCs. The same sample was also used in a study of T cells in Graves' hyperthyroidism and ophthalmopathy.

Sample: peripheral blood mononuclear cells (PBMCs), taken at new diagnosis, from a patient treated with antithyroid drugs. The V gene is TRBV2, the J gene TRBJ1-2, with D possibly matching TRBD1 (6 bases). This sequence originates from a man aged 35 to 55 with Graves disease. CDR3 bases: TGTGCCAGCAGTGAAGCGGGGGGCGCGGTGGGCTACACCTTC. Translating it yields CASSEAGGAVGYTF.